This T cell receptor beta chain was identified in a study of T-cell memory formation after mild COVID-19. Across the study: Clustering of TCRs was largely donor specific.

This CDR3 region has 13 residues. Trimming stripped 0 bases from V and 8 bases from J, with 11 bases between. The germline V gene has CDR1 SGHDT and CDR2 YYEEEE. TCRdb reprocessed the 5' RACE reads via MiXCR and lists one record per CDR3 protein. The sample holds more than 150,000 distinct CDR3 sequences, under 20% seen once. General study findings and limits: Cross-reactive memory apparently joined, as some responding clones appeared in pre-infection memory. Shrinking CD4+ clones were chiefly CM and EM; CD8+ ones were chiefly EMRA. Clones that contracted from day 15 to 85 were balanced CD4/CD8, while later expanders leaned CD4+.

This clonotype was detected only a few times. Antigen unknown. The chain has TRBV5-6 and TRBJ1-1; D is ambiguous. Sequencing was done on a sample of PBMCs or a T cell subset sorted from them (not recorded which). This receptor was taken from a man younger than 35 who had mild COVID-19 (a few samples of this study predate the infection). Cell type and time point are not known. DNA for the CDR3: TGTGCCAGCAGCTTGGCTTCGGGATTGGAAGCTTTCTTT. As protein: CASSLASGLEAFF.